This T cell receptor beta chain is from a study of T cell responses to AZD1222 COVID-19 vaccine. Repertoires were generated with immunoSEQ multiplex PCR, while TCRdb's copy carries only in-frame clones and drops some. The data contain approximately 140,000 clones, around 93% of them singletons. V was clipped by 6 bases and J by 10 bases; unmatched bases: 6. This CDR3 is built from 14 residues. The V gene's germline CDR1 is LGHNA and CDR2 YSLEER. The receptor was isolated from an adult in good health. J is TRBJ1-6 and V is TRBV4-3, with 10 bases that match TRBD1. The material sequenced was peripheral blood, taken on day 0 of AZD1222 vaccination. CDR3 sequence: CASRAGTGASPLHF. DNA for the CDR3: TGCGCCAGCAGAGCCGGGACAGGGGCCTCACCCCTCCACTTT.